In this sample, the clone carrying this T cell receptor (beta chain) turned up a few times. Antigen: not known. A heparinised blood draw that averaged approximately 110 mL was obtained once from each donor. The data derive from a study of beta chain features in type 1 diabetes. CDR3 size: 15 residues. V was pared by 5 bases and J by 3 bases, with 4 bases of the junction left unmatched. Germline CDR1 is SGHRS and CDR2 is YFSETQ. Study observations and caveats: Whether TCRB rearrangement is influenced by HLA type was left unresolved in this analysis.

Sequencing targeted expressed TCRB transcripts, as all isolated RNA had been reverse transcribed. The method was immunoSEQ multiplex PCR; TCRdb's version includes in-frame clones alone and lacks a portion of them. The sample carries hundreds of thousands of clones, over 10% recorded once. Sequencing input: naive CD4+ T cells from blood. The chain links TRBV5-1 to TRBJ2-3, with 12 positions matching TRBD2. This sequence originates from a man aged 18 to 29 in good health. The DNA of the CDR3 is TGCGCCAGCAGGCGCGGGACTAGCGGGACAGATACGCAGTATTTT. Protein product: CASRRGTSGTDTQYF.